Below are 30 T cell receptor beta chains sequenced from a single sample in a study of T cell responses to AZD1222 COVID-19 vaccine. Profiling relied on immunoSEQ multiplex PCR, and the TCRdb table lists in-frame clones only, not all of them. This sample carries about 97,000 clones, roughly 90% of them seen once, and the ten largest clones take roughly 2.8%. The starting material was peripheral blood, obtained on day 0 of AZD1222 vaccination. These receptors all come from an adult in good health.

This chain links TRBV4-1 with TRBJ2-2; 8 bases line up with TRBD1. After removal of 3 bases from V and 0 bases from J, the junction contained 6 bases not matched to a gene. The CDR3 sequence is 17 residues long. Germline lookup yields CDR1 MGHRA and CDR2 YSYEKL. DNA of the CDR3: TGCGCCAGCAGCCAGCTATGGACAGGGTCGAACACCGGGGAGCTGTTTTTT. Protein sequence: CASSQLWTGSNTGELFF.

The V call is TRBV7-9, the J call TRBJ1-1; weak D call: TRBD1 (6 bases). The V end lost 4 bases, the J end lost 0 bases, and 12 bases lay between the germline ends. The CDR3 runs to 15 residues. The germline V gene encodes CDR1 SEHNR and CDR2 FQNEAQ (reference sequence). The CDR3 protein is CASSWPQGMNTEAFF. CDR3 coding DNA: TGTGCCAGCAGCTGGCCACAGGGCATGAACACTGAAGCTTTCTTT.

This clone was seen once. J is TRBJ1-3 and V is TRBV11-1; no definite D call. CDR3 length: 14 amino acids. From germline, CDR1 is SGHAT and CDR2 FQDESV (reference sequence). V dropped 5 bases and J dropped 2 bases, with 10 bases sitting between them. The CDR3 sequence: CASSIGETGNTIYF. CDR3 bases: TGTGCCAGCAGCATAGGAGAAACTGGAAACACCATATATTTT.

The V call is TRBV6-2 or TRBV6-3, the J call TRBJ1-6; D unclear. The CDR3 runs 16 residues. Germline V CDR1 and CDR2: MNHEY, SVGEGT. V lost 6 bases and J 0 bases, leaving 12 bases between the germline ends. The CDR3 here is CASSNLLSSYNSPLHF. The DNA for the CDR3 is TGTGCCAGCAGCAATCTCCTGAGCTCCTATAATTCACCCCTCCACTTT.

This clone has only one observation. The chain joins TRBV5-4 to TRBJ2-1; 14 nucleotides align to TRBD2. The length of the CDR3 is 15 residues. With V trimmed by 4 bases and J by 9 bases, 6 bases remained unmatched. Germline V gene lookup returns CDR1 SGHNT and CDR2 YYREEE (reference sequence). For the CDR3, the DNA is TGTGCCAGCAGCCGAGGACTAGCGGGAGGAACTGAGCAGTTCTTC. It codes for CASSRGLAGGTEQFF.

The chain recombines TRBV10-1 with TRBJ1-4, with D hard to call. The CDR3 totals 13 residues. Trimming shortened V by 0 bases and J by 8 bases, and 7 bases separated the two germline ends. Germline-derived CDR1 and CDR2 are WNHNN and SYGVQD (reference sequence). The CDR3 here is CASSESGSEKLFF. The CDR3 DNA reads as TGCGCCAGCAGTGAGTCTGGGTCGGAAAAACTGTTTTTT.

The rearrangement links TRBV6-5 to TRBJ2-7; D not resolved. Germline values: CDR1 MNHEY, CDR2 SVGAGI. The CDR3 runs 11 residues. V shed 2 bases and J shed 5 bases, with 4 bases lying between them. The CDR3 bases are TGTGCCAGCAGTTACGTGGACGAGCAGTACTTC. This codes for CASSYVDEQYF.

The chain employs TRBV11-2 and TRBJ2-3, with TRBD2 identical over 8 bases. From germline, CDR1 is SGHAT and CDR2 FQNNGV. The CDR3 contains 14 residues. With V trimmed by 7 bases and J by 1 base, 4 bases remained unmatched. In DNA, the CDR3 is TGTGCCAGCAAGCGGGGGCACGGCACAGATACGCAGTATTTT. Its translation is CASKRGHGTDTQYF.

V usage is TRBV7-9 and J usage is TRBJ2-7; TRBD1 matches 7 bases. This CDR3 spans 15 amino acids. The V and J ends lost 4 bases and 1 base, in that order; junction bases with no gene match: 7. The germline V gene encodes CDR1 SEHNR and CDR2 FQNEAQ (reference sequence). The DNA for the CDR3 is TGTGCCAGCAGCTCTGGACAGGCCCCGTCCTACGAGCAGTACTTC. Amino acid sequence: CASSSGQAPSYEQYF. Combining the CDR3 with reference TRBV7-9 and TRBJ2-7 gives the whole variable domain DTGVSQNPRHKITKRGQNVTFRCDPISEHNRLYWYRQTLGQGPEFLTYFQNEAQLEKSRLLSDRFSAERPKGSFSTLEIQRTEQGDSAMYLCASSSGQAPSYEQYFGPGTRLTVT.

This chain links TRBV7-6 with TRBJ1-5; D is perhaps TRBD1 (5 bases). Trimming stripped 5 bases from V and 6 bases from J, with 14 bases between. CDR3 length equals 14 residues. Per the germline V gene, CDR1 is SGHVS and CDR2 is FNYEAQ. CDR3 nucleotide sequence: TGTGCCAGCAGCCTGGGAGGGGTGGGTCAGCCCCAGCATTTT. It encodes CASSLGGVGQPQHF.

The V call is TRBV5-1, the J call TRBJ2-5; TRBD2 agrees at 9 bases. Germline CDR1 SGHRS, CDR2 YFSETQ. The CDR3 is 14 residues long. V lost 7 bases, J lost 5 bases, and 9 bases stayed unmatched. The CDR3 reads CASCQRGEGETQYF. CDR3 coding DNA: TGCGCCAGCTGCCAGCGGGGGGAAGGGGAGACCCAGTACTTC. The complete variable domain, with remaining parts taken from reference TRBV5-1 and TRBJ2-5, reads KAGVTQTPRYLIKTRGQQVTLSCSPISGHRSVSWYQQTPGQGLQFLFEYFSETQRNKGNFPGRFSGRQFSNSRSEMNVSTLELGDSALYLCASCQRGEGETQYFGPGTRLLVL.

This clone was counted a single time. The chain combines TRBV29-1 with TRBJ1-1; D is unresolved. Germline CDR1 and CDR2: SQVTM and ANQGSEA. This CDR3 is 12 amino acids long. The CDR3 region is CRFETKDTEAFF. In DNA, the CDR3 is TGCAGGTTCGAAACGAAGGACACTGAAGCTTTCTTT.

This chain uses TRBV9 with TRBJ2-5, with 8 bases that match TRBD2. The CDR3 is 18 residues long. J was trimmed by 1 base and V by 4 bases; bases with no gene match: 15. Germline loops: CDR1 SGDLS, CDR2 YYNGEE. The CDR3 nucleotides read TGTGCCAGCAGCCTCGGGGTAGCGGGGAGACCCATCCAAGAGACCCAGTACTTC. As protein: CASSLGVAGRPIQETQYF.

This clone was recorded once. This chain links TRBV5-5 with TRBJ1-1, with D unclear. This CDR3 comprises 11 residues. Trimming cost V 0 bases and J 8 bases, with 5 bases left between them. From germline, CDR1 is SGHKS and CDR2 YYEKEE (reference sequence). The CDR3 nucleotides read TGTGCCAGCAGCTTGGAGTGGGAAGCTTTCTTT. This encodes CASSLEWEAFF.

The chain combines TRBV7-2 with TRBJ1-5, with 9 bases fitting TRBD1. CDR3 size: 15 residues. The germline V gene has CDR1 SGHTA and CDR2 FQGNSA. V lost 7 bases to trimming and J lost 6 bases; unmatched junction nucleotides: 10. CDR3 sequence reads: CASTERTGVSQPQHF. The CDR3 DNA follows: TGTGCCAGCACCGAAAGGACAGGGGTGTCTCAGCCCCAGCATTTT.

V and J are TRBV24-1 and TRBJ1-2; no clear D. V was cut by 9 bases and J by 3 bases, with 13 bases left in between. The germline CDR1 and CDR2 sequences are KGHDR and SFDVKD. CDR3 size: 13 residues. The DNA of the CDR3 is TGTGCCACCTCATCCTCAGACGACTATGGCTACACCTTC. This translates into CATSSSDDYGYTF.

The V and J genes are TRBV6-1 and TRBJ2-5; no reliable D call. This CDR3 comprises 14 residues. Per germline, CDR1 MNHNS and CDR2 SASEGT. The V end lost 3 bases, the J end lost 0 bases, and 8 bases lay between the germline ends. CDR3 region: CASSELGNQETQYF. CDR3 coding DNA: TGTGCCAGCAGTGAGTTAGGGAACCAAGAGACCCAGTACTTC.

This chain links TRBV7-2 with TRBJ2-7; 8 bases fit TRBD1. CDR3 length: 16 amino acids. V was pared by 5 bases and J by 2 bases, with 11 bases of the junction left unmatched. Germline assignment: CDR1 SGHTA and CDR2 FQGNSA. CDR3 loop: CASSPPRTGKTYEQYF. For the CDR3, the DNA is TGTGCCAGCAGCCCGCCAAGGACAGGGAAGACCTACGAGCAGTACTTC.

The chain uses TRBV5-6 and TRBJ1-4; TRBD1 aligns across 7 bases. The junction had 8 bases not matched to a gene; V was cut back by 3 bases and J by 3 bases. The germline gives CDR1 SGHDT, CDR2 YYEEEE. The length of the CDR3 is 16 residues. CDR3 amino acids: CASSSLRQGSNEKLFF. As DNA, the CDR3 is TGTGCCAGCAGCTCCTTACGACAGGGATCTAATGAAAAACTGTTTTTT.

The rearrangement links TRBV7-9 to TRBJ2-1; D possibly corresponds to TRBD1 (6 bases). V was clipped by 5 bases and J by 9 bases, with 14 bases between them. CDR3 length: 13 residues. CDR1 and CDR2 from the germline V gene are SEHNR and FQNEAQ (reference sequence). The CDR3 loop reads CASSQRQASEQFF. The CDR3 DNA reads as TGTGCCAGCAGCCAAAGACAGGCTAGTGAGCAGTTCTTC.

The chain carries TRBV3-1 (or the pseudogene TRBV3-2) and TRBJ2-7; 7 nucleotides align to TRBD2. The CDR3 has 14 residues. Per the germline V gene, CDR1 is LGHDT and CDR2 is YNNKEL (reference sequence). J gave up 2 bases and V 5 bases, and 6 bases lay outside the gene matches. The DNA of the CDR3 is TGTGCCAGCAGCTTGCTCGGGGGGACCTACGAGCAGTACTTC. It codes for CASSLLGGTYEQYF.

This sequence joins TRBV4-3 and TRBJ1-4; D possibly corresponds to TRBD1 (6 bases). Trimming left V 3 bases short and J 6 bases short, with 11 bases between. CDR1 and CDR2 from the germline V gene are LGHNA and YSLEER. The length of the CDR3 is 14 residues. The CDR3 is CASSQPGHDEKLFF. The CDR3 DNA is TGCGCCAGCAGCCAGCCGGGACACGATGAAAAACTGTTTTTT.

This clone was counted only a few times. Other DNA sequences in this specimen translate into the identical CDR3. V gene TRBV7-2 combines with J gene TRBJ2-7; D is ambiguous. The V gene's germline CDR1 is SGHTA and CDR2 FQGNSA. V lost 3 bases and J lost 1, with 10 bases in between. The CDR3 spans 14 residues. CDR3 loop: CASSLDRASYEQYF. As DNA, the CDR3 is TGTGCCAGCAGCTTGGACCGGGCGTCCTACGAGCAGTACTTC. Supplemented by reference TRBV7-2 and TRBJ2-7, the full variable domain reads GAGVSQSPSNKVTEKGKDVELRCDPISGHTALYWYRQSLGQGLEFLIYFQGNSAPDKSGLPSDRFSAERTGGSVSTLTIQRTQQEDSAVYLCASSLDRASYEQYFGPGTRLTVT.

The J gene is TRBJ2-3, the V gene TRBV5-4; 8 nucleotides match TRBD2. The trim removed 4 bases at V and 0 bases at J, leaving 10 bases unmatched. The germline gives CDR1 SGHNT, CDR2 YYREEE (reference sequence). This CDR3 has 17 amino acids. CDR3 nucleotides: TGTGCCAGCAGCCCCAGGACTAGCCCTACAAGCACAGATACGCAGTATTTT. Its translation is CASSPRTSPTSTDTQYF.

The CDR3 nucleotides are TGTGCCAGCAGTTACGCCGACAGGGGCTACGAGCAGTACTTC. Translation gives CASSYADRGYEQYF. The rearrangement joins TRBV6-5 to TRBJ2-7; 8 bases are a match to TRBD1. CDR1 and CDR2 from the germline V gene are MNHEY and SVGAGI. CDR3 length: 14 amino acids. Trimming at V came to 2 bases and at J to 3 bases, leaving 3 bases not matched to a gene.

V is TRBV9 and J is TRBJ2-7, with D maybe TRBD1 (6 bases). Trimming left V 0 bases short and J 2 bases short, with 15 bases between. Germline CDR1 is SGDLS and CDR2 is YYNGEE. The CDR3 length is 16 residues. In nucleotides, the CDR3 is TGTGCCAGCAGCGTAGCCCCAGCAGGGACACCCTACGAGCAGTACTTC. Residues: CASSVAPAGTPYEQYF.

The CDR3 sequence: CATSDLRGHYGYTF. The CDR3 DNA follows: TGTGCCACCAGTGATTTGCGGGGCCACTATGGCTACACCTTC. This chain joins TRBV24-1 and TRBJ1-2; a possible D gene is TRBD1 (5 bases). The V end was cut by 0 bases, the J end by 3 bases, with 7 bases between. Germline V gene lookup returns CDR1 KGHDR and CDR2 SFDVKD. This CDR3 contains 14 residues.

This chain joins TRBV18 and TRBJ2-5; D perhaps matches TRBD2 (6 bases). CDR1 is KGHSH and CDR2 is LQKENI in the germline V gene. V lost 5 bases to trimming and J lost 0 bases, with 19 bases between them. The CDR3 totals 17 residues. The CDR3 DNA follows: TGTGCCAGCTCAGGACACGCCGGGGGACGGTACCAAGAGACCCAGTACTTC. This sequence encodes CASSGHAGGRYQETQYF.

V gene TRBV7-8 combines with J gene TRBJ1-2; D not certain. The length of the CDR3 is 14 residues. Germline loops: CDR1 SGHVS, CDR2 FQNEAQ. The V gene lost 1 base and the J gene lost 2 bases, with 8 bases spanning the gap. The CDR3 is CASSLVGANYGYTF. DNA of the CDR3: TGTGCCAGCAGCTTAGTCGGCGCCAACTATGGCTACACCTTC.

The CDR3 DNA follows: TGTGCCAGCAGCCCCCCGCGACCGAACACTGAAGCTTTCTTT. Translated, it gives CASSPPRPNTEAFF. V gene TRBV11-3 combines with J gene TRBJ1-1; D gene ambiguous. V was shortened by 5 bases and J by 1 base, with 11 bases between the two germline ends. This CDR3 is 14 amino acids long. Germline lookup yields CDR1 SGHNT and CDR2 YENEEA. The full variable domain, completed using reference TRBV11-3 and TRBJ1-1, is EAGVVQSPRYKIIEKKQPVAFWCNPISGHNTLYWYLQNLGQGPELLIRYENEEAVDDSQLPKDRFSAERLKGVDSTLKIQPAELGDSAVYLCASSPPRPNTEAFFGQGTRLTVV.